One sample yielded the 9 T cell receptor beta chains listed below, sequenced in a study of neoadjuvant anti-PD-1 for oral cavity cancer. The repertoire was sequenced with immunoSEQ multiplex PCR; TCRdb's copy has only in-frame clones and lacks some. The repertoire has some 15,000 clones, around two thirds of them found once; the top ten carry about 2.9%. The sample consisted of PBMCs, taken before nivolumab (anti-PD-1) treatment. Receptors were obtained from a person aged 35-79 years with oral cavity squamous cell carcinoma.

V gene TRBV6-5 combines with J gene TRBJ1-6; 8 bases fit TRBD1. Germline CDR1 is MNHEY and CDR2 is SVGAGI. Trimming cost V 2 bases and J 6 bases; bases outside gene matches: 0. This CDR3 is built from 14 residues. In DNA form, the CDR3 reads TGTGCCAGCAGTTACGACAGGGGTAATTCACCCCTCCACTTT. It translates to CASSYDRGNSPLHF.

The gene calls are TRBV7-9 and TRBJ1-2, with 9 positions matching TRBD1. CDR1 is SEHNR, CDR2 FQNEAQ, per germline (reference sequence). V gave up 5 bases and J gave up 8 bases; unmatched junction bases: 6. The CDR3 totals 13 residues. The CDR3 spells CASSLQGAQGYTF. The CDR3 DNA is TGTGCCAGCAGCCTACAGGGGGCTCAGGGCTACACCTTC.

In its sample, this clone was seen a few times. The chain uses TRBV28 and TRBJ1-5; the D is unclear. Per germline, CDR1 MDHEN and CDR2 SYDVKM. The CDR3 is made up of 14 amino acids. CDR3 sequence reads: CVSSTENSNQPQHF. The CDR3 nucleotides read TGTGTTTCATCGACGGAAAATAGCAATCAGCCCCAGCATTTT.

This chain uses TRBV6-5 with TRBJ1-2, with 7 bases aligning to TRBD1. The germline V gene has CDR1 MNHEY and CDR2 SVGAGI. The CDR3 has 13 residues. Losses at the gene ends were 9 bases for V and 6 bases for J; bases not matched to a gene: 10. The chain's CDR3 is CASIGQERNGYTF. The CDR3 DNA follows: TGTGCCAGTATAGGACAGGAACGAAATGGCTACACCTTC.

The chain couples TRBV6-5 to TRBJ1-3, with D tentatively TRBD1 (5 bases). The CDR3 runs 13 residues. Germline V CDR1 and CDR2: MNHEY, SVGAGI. V shed 2 bases and J shed 4 bases, with 6 bases lying between them. The CDR3, as DNA: TGTGCCAGCAGTTACCCAGGGGGAAACACCATATATTTT. This translates into CASSYPGGNTIYF.

This clone was counted a few times. The CDR3 loop is CASSSGLAGHNEQFF. CDR3 coding DNA: TGTGCCAGCAGTTCGGGACTAGCGGGACACAATGAGCAGTTCTTC. The chain employs TRBV6-4 and TRBJ2-1; 13 bases fit TRBD2. The CDR3 totals 15 residues. Germline V gene lookup returns CDR1 MRHNA and CDR2 SNTAGT. After removal of 5 bases from V and 5 bases from J, the junction contained 3 bases not matched to a gene.

V gene TRBV28 combines with J gene TRBJ2-7, with 8 bases fitting TRBD2. The V segment lost 3 bases and the J segment 5 bases; nucleotides outside the gene matches: 12. From germline, CDR1 is MDHEN and CDR2 SYDVKM. The CDR3 runs 16 residues. The CDR3 bases are TGTGCCAGCAGTTTTATGTCCCAGCGGGGGCTGGACGAGCAGTACTTC. This sequence encodes CASSFMSQRGLDEQYF.

This clone was detected a few times. The rearrangement joins TRBV2 to TRBJ2-7; D perhaps matches TRBD2 (6 bases). The germline V and J ends were trimmed by 7 bases and 5 bases, with 18 bases remaining between them. The length of the CDR3 is 14 residues. Germline CDR1 reads SNHLY; CDR2 reads FYNNEI. The CDR3, as DNA: TGTGCCAGCATGGGAGGCGGGATTTTCAACGAGCAGTACTTC. Translated: CASMGGGIFNEQYF.

In its sample, this clone was seen a few times. This chain uses TRBV29-1 with TRBJ1-1; D gene unclear. With 3 bases removed from V and 4 bases from J, the gap between germline ends came to 6 bases. Germline assignment: CDR1 SQVTM and CDR2 ANQGSEA. The CDR3 is made up of 11 amino acids. The CDR3 protein is CSVDPGTEAFF. The CDR3 DNA is TGCAGCGTTGATCCGGGCACTGAAGCTTTCTTT.